This T cell receptor (beta chain) is drawn from a study of blood T cell repertoires in COVID-19 (TCRdb year 2020). For the wider study: The collaborator samples originated in the United States, Italy and Spain and spanned the acute and convalescent phases of COVID-19. The prospective study material was composed of cDNA or gDNA derived from T cells, B-cell-depleted T cells, or PBMCs. Deeply sampled blood TCRbeta repertoires from subjects exposed to, actively infected with, or recovered from COVID-19 were included in the dataset. A freely available public database, intended as a resource for researchers studying the immune response to SARS-CoV-2, is where the repertoires were released. Samples were obtained from the ongoing ImmuneRACE study (first 160 participants) and from over 1,000 subjects provided by 6 global collaborators. Sample metadata almost always included a de-identified subject ID, COVID-19 status, age in years and sex. HLA class I and class II types, where available, came from metadata supplied by the sample provider rather than from assay-based typing.

Overall results and qualifications from the work: Clinical and demographic metadata were provided uncurated, with the amount varying by source and participant.

Whole blood was collected in K2EDTA tubes by collaborating institutions according to the institutions' own protocols. For TCRbeta analysis, collaborators shipped samples as frozen whole blood, isolated PBMCs, or DNA extracted from either of those sample types. The immunoSEQ Assay, a bias-controlled multiplex PCR, was used to amplify TCRbeta CDR3 regions from genomic DNA. The original methods were these. Nucleated cell counts per sample were estimated from amplification of reference gene primers within the assay. To quantify the absolute abundance of each unique TCRbeta CDR3 rearrangement, sequence reads were collapsed and filtered. For each sample, productive Simpson clonality was calculated by taking the square root of Simpson's diversity index across productive rearrangements. TCRdb mirrors the immuneACCESS table, restricted to in-frame sequences. Some clones are absent from its copies; in checked studies, under half trace to an unresolved V gene, and the reason for the others is unknown. V and J calls and clone size are as listed in that table; D and trimming were resolved from the DNA. For this sample there are more than 150,000 clones; around nine tenths appear just once. The top ten hold 0.5% to 0.6% of the sample.

V is cut by 2 bases and J by 6 bases, and the space between the germline ends is 10 bases. Based on the germline V gene, the CDR1 and CDR2 sequences are MDHEN and SYDVKM. From the cysteine up to the phenylalanine, the CDR3 has a length of 13 residues. Just the 39-base CDR3 DNA is kept, in frame starting at base 1. With regard to this clone: The antigen this receptor binds is unknown. Per-base quality was not reported, and no clone a single base away is much larger than it.

This sequence uses TRBV28 and TRBJ1-2; too little of a D gene remains to name it. The TCR sequence derives from a man in his fifties with acute or convalescent COVID-19. Sequences were obtained from peripheral blood. The CDR3 is CASSLEGHHGYTF. DNA sequence: TGTGCCAGCAGTTTAGAGGGTCACCATGGCTACACCTTC.